The clone carrying this T cell receptor beta chain was counted ten times or more. Between the trimmed V and J ends, which lost 4 bases and 1 base, there was a span of 10 bases. The CDR3 contains 14 residues. Germline-derived CDR1 and CDR2 are KGHSH and LQKENI. Time point specified: pre-sensitization, week 0. The treatment was: therapeutic diphenylcyclopropenone sensitization with weekly scalp DPC. The record originates from a study of human T cells and chemical hapten exposure. TCRdb re-called the RACE reads with MiXCR, one entry per CDR3 protein. Of 380,000 or so distinct CDR3 sequences in the sample, around 5.5% are singletons; the top ten hold approximately 8.2%.

The source of this sequence is a woman younger than 30 with alopecia areata. Some clones in this sample may be carry-over from other donors' samples. The rearrangement uses TRBV18 and TRBJ1-1, with D possibly matching TRBD1 (6 bases). Here the sequenced sample was whole blood, taken in connection with sensitization to the hapten diphenylcyclopropenone (DPC). CDR3 residues: CASSLQGENTEAFF. In nucleotides, the CDR3 is TGTGCCAGCTCACTACAGGGTGAGAACACTGAAGCTTTCTTT.